The entry below gives a single T cell receptor beta chain sequence along with its context. Its cognate antigen is unknown. The CDR3 runs to 16 residues. The V end lost 3 bases, the J end lost 2 bases, and 15 bases lay between the germline ends. Each CDR3 protein gets one entry after TCRdb re-called the 5' RACE reads with MiXCR. The sample holds 540,000 or so distinct CDR3 sequences, 20% to 25% seen once. The data were taken from a study of identical twins. No donor was unhealthy or non-Caucasian. Whole-study findings and limits: Rather than following the same donors, the conclusions depended on cross-sectional statistical analysis. The authors noted that invariant MAIT and iNKT cells could partly confound zero-insertion analyses.

The same sample was also studied in work on yellow fever vaccine responses in identical twins. As reported in that work: Reported findings indicate that twins' vaccine T cell responses seemed partially convergent, partially personalized.

Sequenced material: CD4+ T cells sorted from blood. The rearrangement uses TRBV12-3 or TRBV12-4 and TRBJ2-3; tentative D call: TRBD2 (6 bases). The receptor comes from a woman aged 18-29 years in good health. CDR3 region: CASSFRLARDTDTQYF. The CDR3, as DNA: TGTGCCAGCAGTTTCCGGCTAGCGCGGGACACAGATACGCAGTATTTT.